This TCR beta chain was recorded in a study of blood T cell repertoires in COVID-19. V dropped 5 bases and J dropped 8; count of bases not matched to a gene: 17. The CDR3 contains 16 residues. The germline gives CDR1 MDHEN, CDR2 SYDVKM. In the original processing: Reference gene primer amplification in the assay estimated nucleated cell counts. Sequencing used immunoSEQ multiplex PCR; TCRdb keeps in-frame clones, though not all of them. The DNA gave D and trimming, while V, J and clone size come from that table. The repertoire holds some 150,000 clones, 80% seen once, with around 13% in the top ten. This clone was seen only a few times.

This receptor was obtained from a man aged 55-75 years with active or convalescent COVID-19. The chain carries TRBV28 and TRBJ1-2; 7 nucleotides align to TRBD1. Source material: peripheral blood. This CDR3 is CASSPLGQENLGGYTF. The CDR3, as DNA: TGTGCCAGCAGTCCGTTAGGACAGGAAAACCTGGGCGGCTACACCTTC.